Only one count was recorded for the clone carrying this TCR beta chain. The antigen remains undetermined. The PCR had 60 Vbeta and 13 Jbeta primers. Assay used: immunoSEQ multiplex PCR; TCRdb lists only in-frame clones, some missing. The sample records 150,000 to 200,000 clones, 80% to 90% being singletons. This record belongs to a study of cytomegalovirus exposure and HLA in healthy donors. About the study: HLA-typed donors were the source of roughly 85 million unique TCRs held in an early data release.

Study-wide results and caveats: Among the sequence variants, a highly shared cluster was likely an artifact of sequencing.

Material for sequencing was PBMCs. The sequence derives from a man aged 18 to 35 in good health and CMV-seropositive.

The CDR3 DNA reads as TGTGCCAGCAGCTTGCCCCGGGACAGAGGTAATGAAAAACTGTTTTTT. It is translated as CASSLPRDRGNEKLFF. This chain joins TRBV5-6 and TRBJ1-4, with TRBD1 identical over 7 bases. The CDR3 contains 16 residues. Germline V gene data show CDR1 as SGHDT and CDR2 as YYEEEE. Germline trimming cut 1 base from V and 4 bases from J; bases unmatched to any gene: 7.